The entry below gives a single TCR beta chain sequence along with its context. What it binds is unknown. The beta constant-region primer was an equimolar mix of two oligonucleotides covering TRBC1 and TRBC2. Four rounds of PCR amplified the ligated cDNA using nested alpha and beta constant-region primers plus SP2. MiXCR, applied by TCRdb to the UMI-ligation and nested PCR reads, yields one record per CDR3 protein. The repertoire has 30,000 to 40,000 distinct CDR3 sequences, around 20% of them found once; the top ten carry less than 3.5%. This sample was taken from a study of naive and memory T cell subsets. Study-level results: From naive to CM, EM and EMRA, diversity decreased and Gini increased. TCR abundance followed a power law differing between naive and memory subsets.

Per the germline V gene, CDR1 is MNHEY and CDR2 is SVGAGI. The V end lost 5 bases, the J end lost 7 bases, and 18 bases lay between the germline ends. The length of the CDR3 is 14 residues. CD4 T cells were positively selected, then CD8 T cells from the CD4-negative fraction. Source material: effector memory CD4+ T cells from blood. Subset of the sample: effector memory, CD45RA- CD27-. The V call is TRBV6-5, the J call TRBJ2-7, with D possibly TRBD2 on 6 matching bases. The clonotype comes from a human donor in good health. As DNA, the CDR3 is TGTGCCAGCAGTCCGCAAGGAGGGGCGCGGGAGCAGTACTTC. This sequence encodes CASSPQGGAREQYF.